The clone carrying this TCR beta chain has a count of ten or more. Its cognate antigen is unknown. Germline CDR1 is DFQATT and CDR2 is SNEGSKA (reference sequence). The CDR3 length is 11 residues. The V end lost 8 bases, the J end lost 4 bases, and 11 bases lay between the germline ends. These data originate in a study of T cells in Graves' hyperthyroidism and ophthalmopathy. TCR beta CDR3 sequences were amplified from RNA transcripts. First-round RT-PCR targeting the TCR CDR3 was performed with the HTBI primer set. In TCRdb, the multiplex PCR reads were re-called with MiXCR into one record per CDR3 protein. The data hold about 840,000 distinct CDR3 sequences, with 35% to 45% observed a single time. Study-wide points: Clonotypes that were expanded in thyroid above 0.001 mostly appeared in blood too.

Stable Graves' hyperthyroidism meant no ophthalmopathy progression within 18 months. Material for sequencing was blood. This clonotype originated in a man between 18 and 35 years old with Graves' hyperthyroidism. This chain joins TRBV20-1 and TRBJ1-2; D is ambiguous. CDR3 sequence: CSPHGSYGYTF. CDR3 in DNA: TGCAGTCCCCACGGGTCCTATGGCTACACCTTC.